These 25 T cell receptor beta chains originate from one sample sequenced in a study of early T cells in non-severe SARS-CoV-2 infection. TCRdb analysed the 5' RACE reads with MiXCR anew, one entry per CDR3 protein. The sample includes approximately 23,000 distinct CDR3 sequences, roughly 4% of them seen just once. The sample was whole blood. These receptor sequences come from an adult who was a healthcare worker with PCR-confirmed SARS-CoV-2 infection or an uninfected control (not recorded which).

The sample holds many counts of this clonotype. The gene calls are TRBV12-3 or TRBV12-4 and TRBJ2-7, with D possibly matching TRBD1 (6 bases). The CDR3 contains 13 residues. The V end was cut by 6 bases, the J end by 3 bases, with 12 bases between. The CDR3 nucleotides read TGTGCCAGCAGCTATCGACAGGACTACGAGCAGTACTTC. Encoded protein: CASSYRQDYEQYF.

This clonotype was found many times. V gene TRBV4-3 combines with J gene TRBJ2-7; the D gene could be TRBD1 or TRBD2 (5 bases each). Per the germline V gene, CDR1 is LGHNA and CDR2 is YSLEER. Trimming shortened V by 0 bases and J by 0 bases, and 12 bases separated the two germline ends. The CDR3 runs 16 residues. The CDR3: CASSQDYPGSSYEQYF. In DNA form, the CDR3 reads TGCGCCAGCAGCCAAGATTACCCAGGGAGCTCCTACGAGCAGTACTTC.

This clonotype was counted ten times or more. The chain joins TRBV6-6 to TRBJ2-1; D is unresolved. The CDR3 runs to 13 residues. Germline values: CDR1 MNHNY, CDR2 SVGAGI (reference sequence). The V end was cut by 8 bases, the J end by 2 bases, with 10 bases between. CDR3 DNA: TGTGCCAGCGCGTTCGTAACCTACAATGAGCAGTTCTTC. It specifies CASAFVTYNEQFF.

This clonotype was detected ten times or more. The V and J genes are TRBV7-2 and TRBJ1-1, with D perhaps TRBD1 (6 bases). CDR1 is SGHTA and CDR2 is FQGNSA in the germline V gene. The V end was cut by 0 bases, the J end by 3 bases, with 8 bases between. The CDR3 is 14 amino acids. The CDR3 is CASSLAPGDTEAFF. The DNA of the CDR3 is TGTGCCAGCAGCTTAGCCCCAGGGGACACTGAAGCTTTCTTT.

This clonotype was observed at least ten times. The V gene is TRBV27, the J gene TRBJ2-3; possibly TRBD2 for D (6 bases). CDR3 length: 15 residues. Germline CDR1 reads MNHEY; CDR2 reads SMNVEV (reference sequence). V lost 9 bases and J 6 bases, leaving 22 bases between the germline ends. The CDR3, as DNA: TGTGCCAGTAAGTCTAGCGCCTCCCTCGGGGATACGCAGTATTTT. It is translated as CASKSSASLGDTQYF.

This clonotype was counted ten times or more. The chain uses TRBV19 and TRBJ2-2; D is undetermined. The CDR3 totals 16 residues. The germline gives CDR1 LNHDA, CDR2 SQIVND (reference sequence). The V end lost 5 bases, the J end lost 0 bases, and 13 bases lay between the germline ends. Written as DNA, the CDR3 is TGTGCCAGTAGTCTTTTGTTGGGTGCGAACACCGGGGAGCTGTTTTTT. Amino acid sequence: CASSLLLGANTGELFF.

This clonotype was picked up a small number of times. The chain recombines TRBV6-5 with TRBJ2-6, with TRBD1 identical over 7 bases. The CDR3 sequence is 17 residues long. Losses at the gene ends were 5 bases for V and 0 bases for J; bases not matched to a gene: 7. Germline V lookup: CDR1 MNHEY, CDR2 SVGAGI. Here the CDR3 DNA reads TGTGCCAGCAGTGGCCGGGACAGACTCTCTGGGGCCAACGTCCTGACTTTC. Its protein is CASSGRDRLSGANVLTF.

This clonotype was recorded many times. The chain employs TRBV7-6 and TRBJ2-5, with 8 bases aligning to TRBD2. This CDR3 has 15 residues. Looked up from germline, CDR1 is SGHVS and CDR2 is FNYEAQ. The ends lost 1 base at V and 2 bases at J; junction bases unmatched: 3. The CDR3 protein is CASSLGTSGQETQYF. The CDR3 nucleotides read TGTGCCAGCAGCTTAGGCACTAGCGGACAAGAGACCCAGTACTTC.

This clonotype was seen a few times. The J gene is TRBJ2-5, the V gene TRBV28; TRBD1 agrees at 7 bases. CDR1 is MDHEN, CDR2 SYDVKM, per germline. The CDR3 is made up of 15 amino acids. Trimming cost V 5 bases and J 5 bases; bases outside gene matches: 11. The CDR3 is CASSPTGARRETQYF. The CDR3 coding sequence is TGTGCCAGCAGTCCTACAGGGGCCCGGCGGGAGACCCAGTACTTC.

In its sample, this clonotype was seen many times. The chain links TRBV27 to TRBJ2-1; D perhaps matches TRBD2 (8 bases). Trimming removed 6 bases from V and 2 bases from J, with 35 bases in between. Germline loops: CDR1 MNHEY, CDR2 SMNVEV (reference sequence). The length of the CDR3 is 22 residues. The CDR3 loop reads CASSSSRTGRVPAGAAYNEQFF. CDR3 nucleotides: TGTGCCAGCAGCTCATCGAGGACAGGACGGGTTCCAGCGGGAGCGGCCTACAATGAGCAGTTCTTC.

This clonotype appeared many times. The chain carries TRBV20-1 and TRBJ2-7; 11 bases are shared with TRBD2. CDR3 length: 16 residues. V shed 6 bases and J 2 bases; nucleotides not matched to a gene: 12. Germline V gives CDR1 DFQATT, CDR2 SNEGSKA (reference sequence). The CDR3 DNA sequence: TGCAGTGCCGCATACCCCACTAGCGGGAGTACCTACGAGCAGTACTTC. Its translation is CSAAYPTSGSTYEQYF.

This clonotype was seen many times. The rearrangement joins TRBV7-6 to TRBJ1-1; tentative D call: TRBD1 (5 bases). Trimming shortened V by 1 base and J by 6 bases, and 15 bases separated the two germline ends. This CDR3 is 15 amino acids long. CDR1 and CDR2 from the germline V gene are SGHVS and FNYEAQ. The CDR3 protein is CASSLGGTRGAEAFF. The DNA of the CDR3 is TGTGCCAGCAGCTTAGGCGGGACCCGGGGGGCTGAAGCTTTCTTT. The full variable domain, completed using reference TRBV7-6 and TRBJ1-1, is GAGVSQSPRYKVTKRGQDVALRCDPISGHVSLYWYRQALGQGPEFLTYFNYEAQQDKSGLPNDRFSAERPEGSISTLTIQRTEQRDSAMYRCASSLGGTRGAEAFFGQGTRLTVV.

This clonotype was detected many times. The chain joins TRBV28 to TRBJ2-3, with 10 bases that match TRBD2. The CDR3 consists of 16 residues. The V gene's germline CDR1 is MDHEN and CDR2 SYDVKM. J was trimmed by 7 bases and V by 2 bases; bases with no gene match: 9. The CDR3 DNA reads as TGTGCCAGCAGTTTACTGGGAGCGGGAGGGCCAAATACGCAGTATTTT. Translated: CASSLLGAGGPNTQYF.

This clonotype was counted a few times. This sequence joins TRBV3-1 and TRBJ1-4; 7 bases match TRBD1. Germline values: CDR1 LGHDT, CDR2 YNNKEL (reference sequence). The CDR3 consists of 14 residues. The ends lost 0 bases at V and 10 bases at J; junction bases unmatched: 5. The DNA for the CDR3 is TGTGCCAGCAGCCAAGAGGCCAGGACAGGAAAACTGTTTTTT. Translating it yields CASSQEARTGKLFF.

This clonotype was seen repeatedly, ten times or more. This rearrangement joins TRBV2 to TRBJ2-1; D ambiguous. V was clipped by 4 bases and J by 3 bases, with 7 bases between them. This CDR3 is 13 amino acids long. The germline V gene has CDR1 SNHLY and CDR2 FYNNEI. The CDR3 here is CASSVYLYNEQFF. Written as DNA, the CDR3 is TGTGCCAGCAGTGTTTACCTCTACAATGAGCAGTTCTTC. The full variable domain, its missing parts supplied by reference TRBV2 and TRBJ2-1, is EPEVTQTPSHQVTQMGQEVILRCVPISNHLYFYWYRQILGQKVEFLVSFYNNEISEKSEIFDDQFSVERPDGSNFTLKIRSTKLEDSAMYFCASSVYLYNEQFFGPGTRLTVL.

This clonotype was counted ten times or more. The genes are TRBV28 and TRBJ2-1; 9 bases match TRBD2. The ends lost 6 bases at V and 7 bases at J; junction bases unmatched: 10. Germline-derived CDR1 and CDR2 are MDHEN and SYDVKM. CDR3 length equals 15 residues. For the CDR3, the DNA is TGTGCCAGCAGAGCTTCCGGGACTAGCTCGAATGAGCAGTTCTTC. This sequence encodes CASRASGTSSNEQFF.

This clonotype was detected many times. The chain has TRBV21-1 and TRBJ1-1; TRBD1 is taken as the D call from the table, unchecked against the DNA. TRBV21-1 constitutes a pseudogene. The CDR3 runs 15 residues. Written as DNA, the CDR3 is TGTGCCAGCAGCAAAGATCAGGGAACGAACACTGAAGCTTTCTTT. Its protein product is CASSKDQGTNTEAFF.

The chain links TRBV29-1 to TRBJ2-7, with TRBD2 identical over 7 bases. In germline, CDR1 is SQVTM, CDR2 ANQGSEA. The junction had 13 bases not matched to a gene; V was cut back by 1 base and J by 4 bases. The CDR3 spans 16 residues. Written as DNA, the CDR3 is TGCAGCGTTGAAGTTTATCCGGGAGGAGTAGGGTACGAGCAGTACTTC. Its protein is CSVEVYPGGVGYEQYF.

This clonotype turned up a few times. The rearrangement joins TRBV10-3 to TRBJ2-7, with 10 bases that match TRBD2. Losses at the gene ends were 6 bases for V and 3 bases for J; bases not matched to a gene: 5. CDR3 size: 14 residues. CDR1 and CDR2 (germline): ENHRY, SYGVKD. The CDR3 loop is CAIRTLAGRYEQYF. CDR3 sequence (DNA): TGTGCCATCAGAACACTAGCGGGACGCTACGAGCAGTACTTC.

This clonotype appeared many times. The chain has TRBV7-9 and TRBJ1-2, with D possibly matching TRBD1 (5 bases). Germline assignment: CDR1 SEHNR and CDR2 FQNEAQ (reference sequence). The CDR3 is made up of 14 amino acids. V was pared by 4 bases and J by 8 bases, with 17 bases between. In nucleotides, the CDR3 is TGTGCCAGCAGCTCCTCTTGGCCGGGGGAGGGCTACACCTTC. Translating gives CASSSSWPGEGYTF. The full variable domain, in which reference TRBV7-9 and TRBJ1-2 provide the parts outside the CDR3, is DTGVSQNPRHKITKRGQNVTFRCDPISEHNRLYWYRQTLGQGPEFLTYFQNEAQLEKSRLLSDRFSAERPKGSFSTLEIQRTEQGDSAMYLCASSSSWPGEGYTFGSGTRLTVV.

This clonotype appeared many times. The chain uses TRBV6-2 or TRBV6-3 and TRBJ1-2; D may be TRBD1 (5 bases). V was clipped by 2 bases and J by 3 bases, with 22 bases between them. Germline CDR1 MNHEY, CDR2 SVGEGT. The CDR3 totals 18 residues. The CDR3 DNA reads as TGTGCCAGCAGTTACGCCTCCCGGGGCCTAGACAAGGACTATGGCTACACCTTC. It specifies CASSYASRGLDKDYGYTF.

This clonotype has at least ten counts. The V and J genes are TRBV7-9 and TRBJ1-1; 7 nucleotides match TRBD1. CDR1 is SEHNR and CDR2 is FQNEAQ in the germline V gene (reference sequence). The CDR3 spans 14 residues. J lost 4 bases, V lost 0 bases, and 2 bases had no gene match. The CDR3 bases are TGTGCCAGCAGCTTAGCCGCAGGGGGCACTGAAGCTTTCTTT. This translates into CASSLAAGGTEAFF.

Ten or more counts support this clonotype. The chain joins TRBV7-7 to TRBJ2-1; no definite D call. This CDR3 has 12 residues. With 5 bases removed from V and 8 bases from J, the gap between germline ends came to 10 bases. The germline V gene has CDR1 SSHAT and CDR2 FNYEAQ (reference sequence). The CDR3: CASSPIEYEQFF. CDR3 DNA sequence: TGTGCCAGCAGCCCGATCGAGTATGAGCAGTTCTTC.

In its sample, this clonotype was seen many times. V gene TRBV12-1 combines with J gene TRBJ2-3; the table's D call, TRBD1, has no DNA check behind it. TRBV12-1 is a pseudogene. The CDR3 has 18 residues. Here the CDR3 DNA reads TGTGCCAGCAGCTTTCAGGGACAACGGCGGCCCGGCACAGATACGCAGTATTTT. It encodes CASSFQGQRRPGTDTQYF.

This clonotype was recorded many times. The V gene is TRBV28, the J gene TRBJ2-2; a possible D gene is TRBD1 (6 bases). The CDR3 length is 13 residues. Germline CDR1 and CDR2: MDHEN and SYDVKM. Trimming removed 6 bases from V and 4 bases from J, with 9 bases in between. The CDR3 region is CASSRGGTGELFF. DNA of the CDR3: TGTGCCAGCAGCAGGGGCGGCACCGGGGAGCTGTTTTTT. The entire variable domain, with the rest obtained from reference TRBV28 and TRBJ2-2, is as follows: DVKVTQSSRYLVKRTGEKVFLECVQDMDHENMFWYRQDPGLGLRLIYFSYDVKMKEKGDIPEGYSVSREKKERFSLILESASTNQTSMYLCASSRGGTGELFFGEGSRLTVL.